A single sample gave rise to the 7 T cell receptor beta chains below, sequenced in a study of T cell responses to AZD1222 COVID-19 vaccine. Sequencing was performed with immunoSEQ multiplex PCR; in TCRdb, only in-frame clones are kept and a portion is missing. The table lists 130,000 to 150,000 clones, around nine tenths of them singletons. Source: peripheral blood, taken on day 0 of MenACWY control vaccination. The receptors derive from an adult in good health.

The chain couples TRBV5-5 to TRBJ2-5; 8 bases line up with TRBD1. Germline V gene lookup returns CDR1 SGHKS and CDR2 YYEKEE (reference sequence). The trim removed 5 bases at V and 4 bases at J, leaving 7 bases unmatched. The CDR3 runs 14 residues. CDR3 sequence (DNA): TGTGCCAGCAGTCAGGACAGGGCGGGAGAGACCCAGTACTTC. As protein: CASSQDRAGETQYF.

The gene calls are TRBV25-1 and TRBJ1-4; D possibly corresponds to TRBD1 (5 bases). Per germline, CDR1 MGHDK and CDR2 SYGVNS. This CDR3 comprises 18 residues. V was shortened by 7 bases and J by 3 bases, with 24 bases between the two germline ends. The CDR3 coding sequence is TGTGCCAGCAATGGGGGTAAACGCCTAGCTGGGGCTAATGAAAAACTGTTTTTT. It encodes CASNGGKRLAGANEKLFF. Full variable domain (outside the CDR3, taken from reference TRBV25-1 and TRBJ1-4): EADIYQTPRYLVIGTGKKITLECSQTMGHDKMYWYQQDPGMELHLIHYSYGVNSTEKGDLSSESTVSRIRTEHFPLTLESARPSHTSQYLCASNGGKRLAGANEKLFFGSGTQLSVL.

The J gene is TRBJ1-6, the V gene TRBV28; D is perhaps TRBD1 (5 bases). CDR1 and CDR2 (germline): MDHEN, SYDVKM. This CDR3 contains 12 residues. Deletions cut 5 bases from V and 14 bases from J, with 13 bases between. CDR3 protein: CASSLPGRTLHF. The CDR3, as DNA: TGTGCCAGCAGTCTCCCGGGACGCACCCTCCACTTT. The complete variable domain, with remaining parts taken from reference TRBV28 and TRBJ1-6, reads DVKVTQSSRYLVKRTGEKVFLECVQDMDHENMFWYRQDPGLGLRLIYFSYDVKMKEKGDIPEGYSVSREKKERFSLILESASTNQTSMYLCASSLPGRTLHFGNGTRLTVT.

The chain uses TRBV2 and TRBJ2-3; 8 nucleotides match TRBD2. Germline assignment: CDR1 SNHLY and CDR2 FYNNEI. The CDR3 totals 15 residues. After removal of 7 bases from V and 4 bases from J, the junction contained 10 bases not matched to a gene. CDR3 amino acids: CASNKGTSVSDTQYF. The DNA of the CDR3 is TGTGCCAGCAACAAAGGGACTAGTGTTTCAGATACGCAGTATTTT.

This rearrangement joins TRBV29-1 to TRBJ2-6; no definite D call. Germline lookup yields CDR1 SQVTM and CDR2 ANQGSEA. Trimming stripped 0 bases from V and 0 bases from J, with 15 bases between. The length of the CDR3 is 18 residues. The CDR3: CSVEDLKDEGSGANVLTF. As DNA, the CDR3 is TGCAGCGTTGAAGATCTTAAGGATGAAGGCTCTGGGGCCAACGTCCTGACTTTC.

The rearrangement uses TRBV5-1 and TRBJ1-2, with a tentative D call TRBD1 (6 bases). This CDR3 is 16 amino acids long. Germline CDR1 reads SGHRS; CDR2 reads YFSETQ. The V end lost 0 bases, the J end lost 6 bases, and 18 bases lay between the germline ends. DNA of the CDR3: TGCGCCAGCAGCTTGGGGGCCCTCCCAGGGGTTGATGGCTACACCTTC. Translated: CASSLGALPGVDGYTF.

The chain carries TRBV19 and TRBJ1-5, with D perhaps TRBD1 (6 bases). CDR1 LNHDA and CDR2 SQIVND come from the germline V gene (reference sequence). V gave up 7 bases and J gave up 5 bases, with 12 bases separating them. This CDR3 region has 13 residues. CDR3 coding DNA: TGTGCCAGTAAGGGGGTCGCCTATCAGCCCCAGCATTTT. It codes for CASKGVAYQPQHF.